The 22 T cell receptor beta chains listed next were all sequenced from one sample in a study of blood T cell repertoires in COVID-19 (dated by TCRdb to the early 2020s). The method was the immunoSEQ multiplex PCR assay. As stored in TCRdb, this immuneACCESS dataset retains in-frame rearrangements with V and J assigned. A fraction of the clones does not appear; measured against another copy, unresolved V genes explain less than half of the discrepancy, and the remainder lacks a known reason. The table for this sample lists about 70,000 clones; under 90% of them were counted only once. The top ten constitute about 20% of the sample. The sample was peripheral blood. Source of these receptors: a man aged 65 to 79 who had recovered from COVID-19.

The rearrangement links TRBV6-4 to TRBJ2-2; 10 nucleotides align to TRBD2. CDR1 and CDR2 (germline): MRHNA, SNTAGT. With 5 bases clipped from V and 7 bases from J, the junction kept 13 bases outside the gene matches. The CDR3 spans 17 residues. The CDR3 loop is CASSPFPTSGLVGELFF. The CDR3 DNA sequence: TGTGCCAGCAGTCCTTTCCCGACTAGCGGGCTTGTCGGGGAGCTGTTTTTT.

The rearrangement uses TRBV10-1 and TRBJ2-7; tentatively, D is TRBD2 (6 bases). Between the trimmed V and J ends, which lost 3 bases and 5 bases, there was a span of 11 bases. The CDR3 is 13 amino acids. Germline loops: CDR1 WNHNN, CDR2 SYGVQD (reference sequence). Written as DNA, the CDR3 is TGCGCCAGCAGTGAAAGCGGGTCCCACGAGCAGTACTTC. Amino acid sequence: CASSESGSHEQYF.

In this sample, this clone turned up a few times. CDR3 in DNA: TGTGCCAGCAGCGTAGGCGGGGAGAGTGTCACTGAAGCTTTCTTT. Protein sequence: CASSVGGESVTEAFF. The genes are TRBV9 and TRBJ1-1; D unresolved. Germline CDR1 is SGDLS and CDR2 is YYNGEE. The CDR3 runs to 15 residues. V was shortened by 0 bases and J by 4 bases, with 13 bases between the two germline ends.

This rearrangement joins TRBV7-3 to TRBJ2-5, with TRBD1 matching 8 bases. The CDR3 has 15 amino acids. Germline loops: CDR1 SGHTA, CDR2 FQGTGA. Trimming removed 2 bases from V and 1 base from J; junction bases left unmatched: 3. CDR3: CASSLDRGPQETQYF. In DNA form, the CDR3 reads TGTGCCAGCAGCTTAGACAGGGGCCCCCAAGAGACCCAGTACTTC.

The chain employs TRBV5-4 and TRBJ2-1; 10 positions match TRBD1. Germline V CDR1 and CDR2: SGHNT, YYREEE (reference sequence). This CDR3 is built from 15 residues. J lost 2 bases, V lost 7 bases, and 6 bases had no gene match. The CDR3 is CASSIDRGPYNEQFF. The CDR3 coding sequence is TGTGCCAGCTCTATAGACAGGGGGCCCTACAATGAGCAGTTCTTC.

The gene calls are TRBV19 and TRBJ1-5; D is unresolved. CDR3 length: 13 amino acids. Germline values: CDR1 LNHDA, CDR2 SQIVND (reference sequence). With 6 bases removed from V and 4 bases from J, the gap between germline ends came to 10 bases. The CDR3: CASRSHGNQPQHF. The CDR3 DNA follows: TGTGCCAGTAGATCTCACGGGAATCAGCCCCAGCATTTT.

V and J are TRBV7-9 and TRBJ1-1; D might be TRBD1 (6 bases). Between the trimmed V and J ends, which lost 5 bases and 2 bases, there was a span of 12 bases. This CDR3 region has 14 residues. Germline CDR1 reads SEHNR; CDR2 reads FQNEAQ (reference sequence). Here the CDR3 DNA reads TGTGCCAGCAGCCCTAGGACAGATAACACTGAAGCTTTCTTT. It is translated as CASSPRTDNTEAFF.

V is TRBV25-1 and J is TRBJ2-5; weak D call: TRBD2 (6 bases). Germline V gene sequence: CDR1 MGHDK, CDR2 SYGVNS. CDR3 length equals 18 residues. V was trimmed by 0 bases and J by 4 bases, leaving 21 bases between them. CDR3 DNA: TGTGCCAGCAGTGAATATCCTTTCCGGCTAGCGATCAGAGAGACCCAGTACTTC. Translated, it gives CASSEYPFRLAIRETQYF.

The chain recombines TRBV27 with TRBJ1-4; D ambiguous. CDR1 and CDR2 from the germline V gene are MNHEY and SMNVEV (reference sequence). The CDR3 is 15 amino acids. V lost 4 bases to trimming and J lost 0 bases, with 9 bases between them. The chain's CDR3 is CASSSLGATNEKLFF. As DNA, the CDR3 is TGTGCCAGCAGTTCCCTCGGTGCAACTAATGAAAAACTGTTTTTT.

The chain links TRBV19 to TRBJ1-2; the D is unclear. The CDR3 spans 16 residues. The V end was cut by 7 bases, the J end by 0 bases, with 18 bases between. In germline, CDR1 is LNHDA, CDR2 SQIVND (reference sequence). The CDR3 protein is CASKHLGGPANYGYTF. CDR3 nucleotide sequence: TGTGCCAGTAAGCACCTCGGTGGGCCGGCTAACTATGGCTACACCTTC. Based on the CDR3 plus reference TRBV19 and TRBJ1-2, the full variable domain is DGGITQSPKYLFRKEGQNVTLSCEQNLNHDAMYWYRQDPGQGLRLIYYSQIVNDFQKGDIAEGYSVSREKKESFPLTVTSAQKNPTAFYLCASKHLGGPANYGYTFGSGTRLTVV.

The CDR3 nucleotides read TGTGCCAGTACGGAGAGTGGTGACGTTGAGGAAAAACTGTTTTTT. Translation gives CASTESGDVEEKLFF. J is TRBJ1-4 and V is TRBV19; D is undetermined. This CDR3 has 15 amino acids. Trimming pared 7 bases from V and 8 bases from J, leaving 20 bases between. Germline V CDR1 and CDR2: LNHDA, SQIVND (reference sequence).

This clone occurred many times. The chain joins TRBV7-2 to TRBJ2-3; tentatively, D is TRBD2 (6 bases). CDR3 length equals 15 residues. V was trimmed by 5 bases and J by 0 bases, leaving 12 bases between them. The germline V gene has CDR1 SGHTA and CDR2 FQGNSA. CDR3 nucleotides: TGTGCCAGCAGCCTCGGAGGGGCTAGCACAGATACGCAGTATTTT. Amino acids: CASSLGGASTDTQYF.

V and J are TRBV11-1 and TRBJ2-2; TRBD1 agrees at 7 bases. V was pared by 6 bases and J by 3 bases, with 7 bases of the junction left unmatched. The length of the CDR3 is 15 residues. Germline CDR1 SGHAT, CDR2 FQDESV (reference sequence). The CDR3 loop is CASSRDSDYTGELFF. CDR3 nucleotide sequence: TGTGCCAGCAGTAGGGACAGCGACTACACCGGGGAGCTGTTTTTT.

The CDR3 DNA reads TGTGCCAGCAGTGGATCACAGTGGGATACGCAGTATTTT. Its protein product is CASSGSQWDTQYF. The rearrangement joins TRBV6-1 to TRBJ2-3; D is ambiguous. The CDR3 is 13 residues long. Trimming cost V 4 bases and J 6 bases, with 11 bases left between them. Germline V gives CDR1 MNHNS, CDR2 SASEGT.

The chain links TRBV4-3 to TRBJ2-3; D perhaps matches TRBD1 (5 bases). In germline, CDR1 is LGHNA, CDR2 YSLEER. The CDR3 has 15 residues. The V gene lost 0 bases and the J gene lost 4 bases, with 11 bases spanning the gap. The DNA of the CDR3 is TGCGCCAGCAGCCAAGAAGGCAGGGTCCCAGATACGCAGTATTTT. Residues: CASSQEGRVPDTQYF.

V and J are TRBV3-1 (or the pseudogene TRBV3-2) and TRBJ1-5, with TRBD1 matching over 7 bases. The CDR3 has 14 residues. The V and J ends lost 2 bases and 2 bases, in that order; junction bases with no gene match: 0. CDR1 is LGHDT and CDR2 is YNNKEL in the germline V gene (reference sequence). CDR3 coding DNA: TGTGCCAGCAGCCAAACAGGGGGCAATCAGCCCCAGCATTTT. This encodes CASSQTGGNQPQHF.

The V gene is TRBV28, the J gene TRBJ1-4, with D maybe TRBD1 (6 bases). Between the trimmed V and J ends, which lost 5 bases and 8 bases, there was a span of 12 bases. The germline V gene encodes CDR1 MDHEN and CDR2 SYDVKM. The CDR3 covers 13 residues. CDR3 in DNA: TGTGCCAGCAGTCCACAGGGAAGGGAAAAACTGTTTTTT. As protein: CASSPQGREKLFF.

The gene calls are TRBV19 and TRBJ2-4; D might be TRBD1 (7 bases). This CDR3 contains 16 residues. V was cut by 6 bases and J by 3 bases, with 18 bases left in between. CDR1 and CDR2 (germline): LNHDA, SQIVND (reference sequence). DNA for the CDR3: TGTGCCAGTAGCAGGGGGGTTACAGTTGGCAAAAACATTCAGTACTTC. Its protein is CASSRGVTVGKNIQYF. The whole variable domain, filled in from reference TRBV19 and TRBJ2-4, reads DGGITQSPKYLFRKEGQNVTLSCEQNLNHDAMYWYRQDPGQGLRLIYYSQIVNDFQKGDIAEGYSVSREKKESFPLTVTSAQKNPTAFYLCASSRGVTVGKNIQYFGAGTRLSVL.

This clone was counted once. The chain carries TRBV29-1 and TRBJ1-4, with D possibly matching TRBD1 (5 bases). V was clipped by 6 bases and J by 7 bases, with 15 bases between them. The germline CDR1 and CDR2 sequences are SQVTM and ANQGSEA. CDR3 length: 13 amino acids. For the CDR3, the DNA is TGCAGCGTCCGGGGCGGGGGTTCTGAAAAACTGTTTTTT. Residues: CSVRGGGSEKLFF.

The chain has TRBV30 and TRBJ1-1, with a possible D match to TRBD1 (5 bases). The germline V gene encodes CDR1 GTSNPN and CDR2 SVGIG (reference sequence). CDR3 length equals 14 residues. V lost 0 bases to trimming and J lost 5 bases, with 13 bases between them. The CDR3 DNA sequence: TGTGCCTGGAGTGTGGGGGGGTCGGGGACTGAAGCTTTCTTT. It specifies CAWSVGGSGTEAFF.

This clone was picked up many times. The chain uses TRBV6-5 and TRBJ2-1; TRBD1 matches 9 bases. With V trimmed by 8 bases and J by 2 bases, 4 bases remained unmatched. The germline gives CDR1 MNHEY, CDR2 SVGAGI. CDR3 length equals 14 residues. DNA of the CDR3: TGTGCCAGCGGGGGGACAGGGCCCTACAATGAGCAGTTCTTC. This gives the protein CASGGTGPYNEQFF.

The V and J genes are TRBV5-1 and TRBJ2-7, with 9 bases aligning to TRBD1. This CDR3 is built from 15 residues. Trimming removed 2 bases from V and 6 bases from J; junction bases left unmatched: 9. CDR1 SGHRS and CDR2 YFSETQ come from the germline V gene. As DNA, the CDR3 is TGCGCCAGCAGCTTAAGGACAGGGGCAGGGATCGAGCAGTACTTC. Its translation is CASSLRTGAGIEQYF.